This T cell receptor beta chain was found in a study of T cell responses to AZD1222 COVID-19 vaccine. The protocol was immunoSEQ multiplex PCR, while the TCRdb copy is restricted to in-frame clones and leaves out a portion. The sample contains tens of thousands of clones, around 84% of which appear only once. This clonotype was obtained from an adult in good health. Sequencing was performed on peripheral blood, taken on day 0 of AZD1222 vaccination.

For the CDR3, the DNA is TGTGCCAGCTCACCGAAGTCCAGGGACCATGAGCAGTTCTTC. Translation gives CASSPKSRDHEQFF. The chain carries TRBV18 and TRBJ2-1, with D perhaps assigned TRBD1 or TRBD2 (5 bases each). The CDR3 totals 14 residues. Germline values: CDR1 KGHSH, CDR2 LQKENI. V lost 3 bases and J lost 8, with 14 bases in between.